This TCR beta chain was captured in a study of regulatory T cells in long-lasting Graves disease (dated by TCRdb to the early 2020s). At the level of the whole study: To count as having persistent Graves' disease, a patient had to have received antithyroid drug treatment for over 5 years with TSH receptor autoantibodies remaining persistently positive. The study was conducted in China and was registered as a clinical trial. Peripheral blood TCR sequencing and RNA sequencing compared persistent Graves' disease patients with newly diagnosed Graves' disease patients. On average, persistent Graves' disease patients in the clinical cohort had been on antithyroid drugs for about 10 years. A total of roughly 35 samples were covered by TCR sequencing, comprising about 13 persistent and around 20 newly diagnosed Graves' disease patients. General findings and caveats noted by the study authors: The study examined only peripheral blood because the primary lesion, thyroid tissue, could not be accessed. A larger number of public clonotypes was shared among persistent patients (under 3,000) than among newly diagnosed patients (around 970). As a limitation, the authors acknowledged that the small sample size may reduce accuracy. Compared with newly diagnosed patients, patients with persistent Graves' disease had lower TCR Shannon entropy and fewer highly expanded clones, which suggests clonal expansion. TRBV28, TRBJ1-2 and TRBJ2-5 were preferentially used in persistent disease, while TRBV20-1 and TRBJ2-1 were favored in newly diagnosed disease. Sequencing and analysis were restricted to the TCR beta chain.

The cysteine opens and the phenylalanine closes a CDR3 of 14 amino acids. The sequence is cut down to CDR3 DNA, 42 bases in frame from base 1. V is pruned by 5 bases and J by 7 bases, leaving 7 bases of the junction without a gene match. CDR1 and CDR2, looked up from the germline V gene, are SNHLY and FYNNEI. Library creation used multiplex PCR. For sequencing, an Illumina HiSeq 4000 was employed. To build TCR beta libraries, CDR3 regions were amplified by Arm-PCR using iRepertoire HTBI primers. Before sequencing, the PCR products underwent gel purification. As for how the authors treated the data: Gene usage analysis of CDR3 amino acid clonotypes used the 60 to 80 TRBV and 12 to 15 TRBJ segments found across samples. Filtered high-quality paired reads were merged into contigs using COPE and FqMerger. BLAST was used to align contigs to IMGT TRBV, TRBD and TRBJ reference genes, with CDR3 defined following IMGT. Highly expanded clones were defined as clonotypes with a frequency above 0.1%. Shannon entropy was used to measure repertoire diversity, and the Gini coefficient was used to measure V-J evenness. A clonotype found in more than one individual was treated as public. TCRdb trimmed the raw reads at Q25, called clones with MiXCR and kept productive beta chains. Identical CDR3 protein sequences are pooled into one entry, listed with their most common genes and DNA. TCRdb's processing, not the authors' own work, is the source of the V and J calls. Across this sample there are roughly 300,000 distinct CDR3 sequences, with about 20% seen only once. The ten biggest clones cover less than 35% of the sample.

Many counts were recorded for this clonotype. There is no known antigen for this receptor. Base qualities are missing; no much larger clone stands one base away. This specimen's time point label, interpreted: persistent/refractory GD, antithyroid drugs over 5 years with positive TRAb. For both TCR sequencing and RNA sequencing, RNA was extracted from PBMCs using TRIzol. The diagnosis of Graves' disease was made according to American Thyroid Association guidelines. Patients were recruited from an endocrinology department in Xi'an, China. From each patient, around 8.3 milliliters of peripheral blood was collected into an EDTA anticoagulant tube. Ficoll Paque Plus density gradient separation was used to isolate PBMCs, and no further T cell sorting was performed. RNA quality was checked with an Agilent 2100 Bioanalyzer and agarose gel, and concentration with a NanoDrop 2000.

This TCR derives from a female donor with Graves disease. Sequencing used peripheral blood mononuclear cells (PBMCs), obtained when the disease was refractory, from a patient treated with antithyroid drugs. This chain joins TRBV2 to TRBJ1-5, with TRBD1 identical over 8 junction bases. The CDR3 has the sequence CASSQDRDRQPQHF. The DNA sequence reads TGTGCCAGCAGTCAGGACAGGGACCGACAGCCCCAGCATTTT.